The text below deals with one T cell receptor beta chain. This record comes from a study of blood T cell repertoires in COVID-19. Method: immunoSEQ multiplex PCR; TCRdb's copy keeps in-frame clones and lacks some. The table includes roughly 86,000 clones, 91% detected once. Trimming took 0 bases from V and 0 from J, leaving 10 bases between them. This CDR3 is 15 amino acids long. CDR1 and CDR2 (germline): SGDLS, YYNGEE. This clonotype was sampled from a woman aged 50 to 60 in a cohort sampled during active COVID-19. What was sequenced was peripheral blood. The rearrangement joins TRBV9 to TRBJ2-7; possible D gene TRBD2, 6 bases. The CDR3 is CASSVATGVSYEQYF. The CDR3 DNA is TGTGCCAGCAGCGTAGCTACGGGGGTCTCCTACGAGCAGTACTTC.